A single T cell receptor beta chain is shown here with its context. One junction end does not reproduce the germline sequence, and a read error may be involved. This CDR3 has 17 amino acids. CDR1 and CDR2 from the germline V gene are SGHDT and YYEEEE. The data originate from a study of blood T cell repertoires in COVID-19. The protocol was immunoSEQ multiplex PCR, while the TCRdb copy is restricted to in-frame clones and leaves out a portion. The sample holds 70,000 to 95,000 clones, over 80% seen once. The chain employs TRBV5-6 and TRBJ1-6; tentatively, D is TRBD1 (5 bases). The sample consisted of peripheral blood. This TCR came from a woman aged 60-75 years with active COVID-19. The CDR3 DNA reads TGCGCCAGCAGCGGGGGGGGATGGGTATCAGATAATTCACCCCTCCACTTT. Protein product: CASSGGGWVSDNSPLHF.